Sequencing of this T cell receptor (beta chain) was carried out in a study of identical twins. Study outcomes and limitations: Out-of-frame beta chain sequences displayed weaker excess sharing between twins. Invariant cells of the MAIT and iNKT types might have partly distorted the zero-insertion analyses. Monozygotic twin pairs showed more out-of-frame TCR alpha sharing than models estimated. A lower insertion count was a feature of abundant cord blood beta clonotypes, with no such feature in memory repertoires.

TCRdb re-called the 5' RACE reads through MiXCR, storing one row per CDR3 protein. The table has 500,000 to 550,000 distinct CDR3 sequences, 20% to 25% seen once. This clonotype has a handful of counts. Antigen specificity is unknown. The CDR3 is made up of 12 amino acids. With 5 bases removed from V and 4 bases from J, the gap between germline ends came to 7 bases. Germline values: CDR1 SGHTA, CDR2 FQGNSA. Another study also made use of these data, one on yellow fever vaccine responses in identical twins.

Input material: CD4+ T cells sorted from blood. This TCR was sampled from a woman between 18 and 29 years old in good health. The rearrangement uses TRBV7-2 and TRBJ2-3; D call uncertain. DNA of the CDR3: TGTGCCAGCAGCCCTTGGCCAGATACGCAGTATTTT. Translating gives CASSPWPDTQYF. The whole variable domain, filled in from reference TRBV7-2 and TRBJ2-3, reads GAGVSQSPSNKVTEKGKDVELRCDPISGHTALYWYRQSLGQGLEFLIYFQGNSAPDKSGLPSDRFSAERTGGSVSTLTIQRTQQEDSAVYLCASSPWPDTQYFGPGTRLTVL.